Reported below is one T cell receptor beta chain. Its target is not known. TCRdb recomputed calls from the RT-PCR reads with MiXCR, one row per CDR3 protein. Here the sample spans about 190,000 distinct CDR3 sequences, under 15% being singletons. Germline V gives CDR1 SGDLS, CDR2 YYNGEE. The CDR3 is made up of 15 amino acids. V lost 0 bases and J 3 bases, leaving 13 bases between the germline ends. This entry comes from a study of response to subunit inactivated influenza vaccine. Study observations and caveats: It was suggested by the authors that few new T cells are recruited by each seasonal influenza vaccination.

This sequence was found in a man over 45 who received an inactivated influenza vaccine. The V and J genes are TRBV9 and TRBJ2-7; perhaps TRBD2 as D (6 bases). The material was CD8+ T cells sorted from PBMCs, obtained more than 4 days after vaccination. CDR3 DNA: TGTGCCAGCAGCGTAGGGTCTAGCGTAAACTACGAGCAGTACTTC. Protein sequence: CASSVGSSVNYEQYF. Using reference TRBV9 and TRBJ2-7 for the parts outside the CDR3, the full variable domain is DSGVTQTPKHLITATGQRVTLRCSPRSGDLSVYWYQQSLDQGLQFLIQYYNGEERAKGNILERFSAQQFPDLHSELNLSSLELGDSALYFCASSVGSSVNYEQYFGPGTRLTVT.